These 9 T cell receptor beta chains were all obtained from the same sample, sequenced in a study of T cell changes during pregnancy in multiple sclerosis. Here immunoSEQ multiplex PCR was the method, and the copy in TCRdb shows in-frame clones only, minus some. The table has about 44,000 clones, 88% seen once. Sequenced here: CD8+ T cells from peripheral blood mononuclear cells, sampled after pregnancy. The origin of the receptors is a female donor in good health, enrolled as a control in a pregnancy study.

The chain links TRBV4-3 to TRBJ2-1, with D unclear. V was shortened by 6 bases and J by 8 bases, with 8 bases between the two germline ends. Germline V gene sequence: CDR1 LGHNA, CDR2 YSLEER. This CDR3 contains 11 residues. The CDR3 DNA follows: TGCGCCAGCAGTCAGTTCCATGAGCAGTTCTTC. Its translation: CASSQFHEQFF.

The rearrangement links TRBV29-1 to TRBJ2-7, with D possibly TRBD1 on 6 matching bases. The CDR3 spans 12 residues. V was pared by 4 bases and J by 6 bases, with 13 bases between. Germline CDR1 is SQVTM and CDR2 is ANQGSEA. CDR3 region: CSVVWGRLEQYF. In nucleotides, the CDR3 is TGCAGCGTTGTTTGGGGGCGGCTCGAGCAGTACTTC.

This rearrangement joins TRBV4-3 to TRBJ2-5; 8 bases match TRBD2. Germline CDR1 LGHNA, CDR2 YSLEER. This CDR3 region has 14 residues. With V trimmed by 4 bases and J by 3 bases, 4 bases remained unmatched. The CDR3 here is CASSLSGGEETQYF. CDR3 DNA sequence: TGCGCCAGCAGCCTCTCCGGGGGGGAAGAGACCCAGTACTTC.

The V gene is TRBV4-3, the J gene TRBJ1-2; TRBD1 might be the D (5 bases). The CDR3 has 15 residues. Germline CDR1 and CDR2: LGHNA and YSLEER. Between the trimmed V and J ends, which lost 0 bases and 4 bases, there was a span of 12 bases. CDR3 coding DNA: TGCGCCAGCAGCCAAGAGCAATTGGGGGGCTATGGCTACACCTTC. It yields the protein CASSQEQLGGYGYTF.

J is TRBJ1-2 and V is TRBV19; weak D call: TRBD1 (6 bases). The V gene lost 6 bases and the J gene lost 8 bases, with 19 bases spanning the gap. The CDR3 has 14 residues. Germline V CDR1 and CDR2: LNHDA, SQIVND (reference sequence). This chain's CDR3 is CASRGQTDSVGYTF. CDR3 DNA: TGTGCCAGTAGAGGACAGACCGACTCTGTGGGCTACACCTTC.

This chain uses TRBV27 with TRBJ2-5, with 8 bases fitting TRBD1. The CDR3 contains 15 residues. The junction had 8 bases not matched to a gene; V was cut back by 5 bases and J by 3 bases. Germline loops: CDR1 MNHEY, CDR2 SMNVEV (reference sequence). The CDR3 nucleotides are TGTGCCAGCAGTGAGCGAGACAGGGGAGAAGAGACCCAGTACTTC. Translation: CASSERDRGEETQYF.

This clone showed up just a few times. The V gene is TRBV19, the J gene TRBJ2-7; 14 positions match TRBD2. Germline V gives CDR1 LNHDA, CDR2 SQIVND (reference sequence). This CDR3 has 17 amino acids. J was trimmed by 2 bases and V by 4 bases; bases with no gene match: 7. The DNA of the CDR3 is TGTGCCAGTAGTACCTGGACTAGCGGGGGGCAAGCCTACGAGCAGTACTTC. Translating gives CASSTWTSGGQAYEQYF.

This clone appeared a few times. This rearrangement joins TRBV11-2 to TRBJ2-2, with no clear D. The germline V gene has CDR1 SGHAT and CDR2 FQNNGV. The CDR3 is made up of 15 amino acids. Deletions cut 5 bases from V and 3 bases from J, with 13 bases between. The CDR3, as DNA: TGTGCCAGCAGCGCGACCCCAGAGGACACCGGGGAGCTGTTTTTT. This gives the protein CASSATPEDTGELFF.

For the CDR3, the DNA is TGTGCCAGCTTTAGTACTAACCAGCGGGGGGGCCCCGGGGAGCTGTTTTTT. This codes for CASFSTNQRGGPGELFF. The rearrangement links TRBV27 to TRBJ2-2; 10 bases align to TRBD2. Germline CDR1 reads MNHEY; CDR2 reads SMNVEV (reference sequence). This CDR3 spans 17 amino acids. The V gene end was trimmed by 8 bases and the J gene end by 6 bases; junction bases not matched to a gene: 15.